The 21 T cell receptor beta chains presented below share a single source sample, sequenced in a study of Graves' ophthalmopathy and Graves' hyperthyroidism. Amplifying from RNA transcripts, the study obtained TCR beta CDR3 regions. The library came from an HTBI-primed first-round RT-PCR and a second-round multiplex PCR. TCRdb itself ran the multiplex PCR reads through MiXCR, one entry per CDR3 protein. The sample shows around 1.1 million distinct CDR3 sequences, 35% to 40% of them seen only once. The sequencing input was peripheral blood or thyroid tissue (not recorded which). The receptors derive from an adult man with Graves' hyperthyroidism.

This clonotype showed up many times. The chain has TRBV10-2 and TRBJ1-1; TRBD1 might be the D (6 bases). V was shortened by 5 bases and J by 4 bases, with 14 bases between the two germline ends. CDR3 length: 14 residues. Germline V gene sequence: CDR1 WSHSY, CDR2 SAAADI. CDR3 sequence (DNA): TGCGCCAGCAGTTCAACAGGGAGGGGCACTGAAGCTTTCTTT. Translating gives CASSSTGRGTEAFF.

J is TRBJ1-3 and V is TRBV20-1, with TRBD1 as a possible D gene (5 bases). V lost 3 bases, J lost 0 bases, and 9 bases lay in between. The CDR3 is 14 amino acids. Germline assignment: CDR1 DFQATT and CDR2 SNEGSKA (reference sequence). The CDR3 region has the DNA TGCAGTGCTAGTACCGGGGGCTCTGGAAACACCATATATTTT. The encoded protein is CSASTGGSGNTIYF.

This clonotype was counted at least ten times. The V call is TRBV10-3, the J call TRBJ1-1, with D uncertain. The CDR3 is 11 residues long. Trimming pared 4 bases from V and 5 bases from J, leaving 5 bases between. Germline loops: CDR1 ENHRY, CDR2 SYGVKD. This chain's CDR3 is CAISVDTEAFF. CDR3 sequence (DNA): TGTGCCATCAGTGTCGATACTGAAGCTTTCTTT.

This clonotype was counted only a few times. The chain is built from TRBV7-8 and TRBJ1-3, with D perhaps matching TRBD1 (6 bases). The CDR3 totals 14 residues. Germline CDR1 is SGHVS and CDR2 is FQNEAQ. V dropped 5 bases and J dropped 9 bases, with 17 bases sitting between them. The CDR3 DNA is TGTGCCAGCAGCCAGGACAGATCGGACGGCACCATATATTTT. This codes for CASSQDRSDGTIYF.

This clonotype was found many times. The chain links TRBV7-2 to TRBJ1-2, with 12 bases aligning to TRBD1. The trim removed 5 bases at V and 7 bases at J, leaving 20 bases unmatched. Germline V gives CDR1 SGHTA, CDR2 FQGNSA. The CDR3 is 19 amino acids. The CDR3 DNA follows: TGTGCCAGCAGCGCCCGGGGGGCGGGGACAGGGGGCGTACGTGGTGGCTACACCTTC. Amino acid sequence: CASSARGAGTGGVRGGYTF.

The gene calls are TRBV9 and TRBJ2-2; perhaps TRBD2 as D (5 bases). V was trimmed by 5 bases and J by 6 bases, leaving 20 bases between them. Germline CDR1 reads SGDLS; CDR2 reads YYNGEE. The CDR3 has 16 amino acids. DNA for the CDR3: TGTGCCAGCAGTTATCTGGGTAGCGCAAATTCCGGGGAGCTGTTTTTT. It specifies CASSYLGSANSGELFF.

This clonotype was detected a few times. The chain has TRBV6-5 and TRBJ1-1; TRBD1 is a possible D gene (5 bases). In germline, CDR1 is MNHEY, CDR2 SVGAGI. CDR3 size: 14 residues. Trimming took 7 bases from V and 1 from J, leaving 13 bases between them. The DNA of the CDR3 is TGTGCCAGCAATGCACTGGGGGGGAACACTGAAGCTTTCTTT. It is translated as CASNALGGNTEAFF.

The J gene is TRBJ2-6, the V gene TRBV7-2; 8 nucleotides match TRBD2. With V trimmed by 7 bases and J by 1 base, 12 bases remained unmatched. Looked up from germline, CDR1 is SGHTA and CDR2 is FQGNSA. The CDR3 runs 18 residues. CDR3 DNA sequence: TGTGCCAGCATGCGGGGGGCACACATAACATCTGGGGCCAACGTCCTGACTTTC. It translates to CASMRGAHITSGANVLTF.

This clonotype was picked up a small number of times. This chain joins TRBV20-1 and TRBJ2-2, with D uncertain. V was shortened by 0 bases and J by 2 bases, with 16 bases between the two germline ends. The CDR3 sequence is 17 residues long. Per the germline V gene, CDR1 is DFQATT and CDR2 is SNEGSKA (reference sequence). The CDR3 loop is CSARDPLSWGNTGELFF. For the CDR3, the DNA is TGCAGTGCTAGAGATCCCCTATCATGGGGTAACACCGGGGAGCTGTTTTTT.

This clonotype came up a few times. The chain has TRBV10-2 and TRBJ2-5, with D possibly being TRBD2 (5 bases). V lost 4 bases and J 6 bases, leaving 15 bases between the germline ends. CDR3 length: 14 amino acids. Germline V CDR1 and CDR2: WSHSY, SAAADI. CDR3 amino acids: CASSVDLSVQTQYF. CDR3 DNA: TGCGCCAGCAGTGTGGACCTTAGCGTTCAGACCCAGTACTTC.

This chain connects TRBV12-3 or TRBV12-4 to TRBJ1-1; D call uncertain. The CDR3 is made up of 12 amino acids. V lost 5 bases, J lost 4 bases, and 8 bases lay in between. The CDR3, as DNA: TGTGCCAGCAGTCCTTTTGTCACTGAAGCTTTCTTT. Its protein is CASSPFVTEAFF.

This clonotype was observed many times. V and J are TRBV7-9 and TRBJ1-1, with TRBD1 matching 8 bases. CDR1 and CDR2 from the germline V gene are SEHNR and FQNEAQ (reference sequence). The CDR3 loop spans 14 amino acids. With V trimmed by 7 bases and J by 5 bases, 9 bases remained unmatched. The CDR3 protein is CASTGTGPGTEAFF. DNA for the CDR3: TGTGCCAGCACCGGGACAGGCCCCGGTACTGAAGCTTTCTTT.

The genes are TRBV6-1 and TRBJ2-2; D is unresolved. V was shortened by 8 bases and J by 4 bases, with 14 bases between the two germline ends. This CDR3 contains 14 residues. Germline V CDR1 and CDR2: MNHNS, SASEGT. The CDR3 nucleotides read TGTGCCAGCTCACCACCCGGCAGCACCGGGGAGCTGTTTTTT. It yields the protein CASSPPGSTGELFF.

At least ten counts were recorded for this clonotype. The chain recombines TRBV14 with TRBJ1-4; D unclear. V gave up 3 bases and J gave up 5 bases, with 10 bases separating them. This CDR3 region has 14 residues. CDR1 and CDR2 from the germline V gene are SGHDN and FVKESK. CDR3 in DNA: TGTGCCAGCAGCCACCACGTCAAGAATGAAAAACTGTTTTTT. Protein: CASSHHVKNEKLFF.

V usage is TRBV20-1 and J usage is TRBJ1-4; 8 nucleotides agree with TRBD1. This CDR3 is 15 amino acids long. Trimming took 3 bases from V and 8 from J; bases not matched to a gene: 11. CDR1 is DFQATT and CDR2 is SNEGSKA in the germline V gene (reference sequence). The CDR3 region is CSASQGARVLEKLFF. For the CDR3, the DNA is TGCAGTGCTAGCCAGGGGGCGCGCGTTCTGGAAAAACTGTTTTTT.

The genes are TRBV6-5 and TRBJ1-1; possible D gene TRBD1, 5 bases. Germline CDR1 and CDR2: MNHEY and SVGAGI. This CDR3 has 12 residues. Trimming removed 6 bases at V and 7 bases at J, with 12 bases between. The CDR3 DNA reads TGTGCCAGCAGCCCCGGGACGCATGAAGCTTTCTTT. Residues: CASSPGTHEAFF.

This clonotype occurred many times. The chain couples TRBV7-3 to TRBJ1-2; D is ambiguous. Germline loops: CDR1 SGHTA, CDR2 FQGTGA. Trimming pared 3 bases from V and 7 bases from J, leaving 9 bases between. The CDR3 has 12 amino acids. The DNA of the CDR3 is TGTGCCAGCAGCTTTGATCGTGGTGGCTACACCTTC. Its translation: CASSFDRGGYTF.

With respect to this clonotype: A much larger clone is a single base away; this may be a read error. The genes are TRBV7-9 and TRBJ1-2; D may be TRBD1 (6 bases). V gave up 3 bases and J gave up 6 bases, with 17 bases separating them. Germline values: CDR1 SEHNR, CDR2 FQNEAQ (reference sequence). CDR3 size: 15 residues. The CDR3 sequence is CASSFGGGSVHGYTF. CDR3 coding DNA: TGTGCCAGCAGCTTCGGGGGGGGCTCAGTCCATGGCTACACCTTC.

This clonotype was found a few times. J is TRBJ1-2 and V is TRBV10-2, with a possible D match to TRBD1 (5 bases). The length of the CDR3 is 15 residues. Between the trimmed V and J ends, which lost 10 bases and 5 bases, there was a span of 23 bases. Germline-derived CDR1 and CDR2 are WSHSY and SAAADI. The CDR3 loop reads CATKTSGQSGYGYTF. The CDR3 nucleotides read TGCGCCACCAAGACCTCAGGGCAATCTGGGTATGGCTACACCTTC.

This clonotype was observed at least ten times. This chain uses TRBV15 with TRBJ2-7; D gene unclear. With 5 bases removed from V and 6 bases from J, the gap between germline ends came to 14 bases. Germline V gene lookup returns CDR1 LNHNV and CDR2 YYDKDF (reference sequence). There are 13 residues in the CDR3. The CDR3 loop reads CATSSRRTGEQYF. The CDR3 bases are TGTGCCACCAGCTCGAGGCGAACGGGCGAGCAGTACTTC.

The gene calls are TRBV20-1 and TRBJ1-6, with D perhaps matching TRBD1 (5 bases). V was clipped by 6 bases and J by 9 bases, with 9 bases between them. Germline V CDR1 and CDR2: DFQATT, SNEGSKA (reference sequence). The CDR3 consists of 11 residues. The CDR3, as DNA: TGCAGTGCCGCGGGACTTTCACCCCTCCACTTT. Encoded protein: CSAAGLSPLHF.